These 32 T cell receptor beta chains came from one sample sequenced in a study of shared clonotypes between healthy human individuals. Measured with immunoSEQ multiplex PCR; TCRdb has only the in-frame clones, and not every one. The profile shows roughly 570,000 clones, roughly 98% of them singletons. Positively selected for CCR7, the CD45RO-negative cells used as naive CD8 cells excluded terminally differentiated effector memory CD45RA+ cells. The specimen was naive CD8+ T cells sorted from blood. These receptors were taken from a man aged 30 to 39 in good health.

The chain uses TRBV9 and TRBJ1-2, with D possibly TRBD1 on 5 matching bases. CDR3 length: 12 residues. The germline V gene has CDR1 SGDLS and CDR2 YYNGEE. V gave up 4 bases and J gave up 8 bases, with 12 bases separating them. The CDR3 protein is CASSSDSPGYTF. DNA for the CDR3: TGTGCCAGCAGCTCTGACAGTCCCGGCTACACCTTC.

The CDR3 is CASSELAGINTEAFF. As DNA, the CDR3 is TGCGCCAGCAGTGAGTTGGCAGGGATAAACACTGAAGCTTTCTTT. The chain recombines TRBV10-2 with TRBJ1-1, with TRBD1 as a possible D gene (5 bases). Germline-derived CDR1 and CDR2 are WSHSY and SAAADI. The CDR3 runs to 15 residues. Trimming took off 1 base at V and 2 bases at J, with 11 bases between the two ends.

The rearrangement uses TRBV7-9 and TRBJ2-1, with a weak D call TRBD2 (6 bases). The germline CDR1 and CDR2 sequences are SEHNR and FQNEAQ (reference sequence). V gave up 5 bases and J gave up 9 bases, with 17 bases separating them. The CDR3 runs to 14 residues. The CDR3 is CASSHVGIAVEQFF. In DNA, the CDR3 is TGTGCCAGCAGCCATGTCGGAATAGCGGTTGAGCAGTTCTTC.

DNA for the CDR3: TGTGCCAGCAGCTCTCCCCGGCTCCACAATGAGCAGTTCTTC. Translation: CASSSPRLHNEQFF. The chain recombines TRBV7-9 with TRBJ2-1; D ambiguous. Trimming removed 4 bases from V and 5 bases from J, with 12 bases in between. Germline lookup yields CDR1 SEHNR and CDR2 FQNEAQ (reference sequence). This CDR3 has 14 residues.

The V call is TRBV27, the J call TRBJ1-1; a weak D match, TRBD1 (5 bases). The CDR3 length is 15 residues. The V and J ends lost 4 bases and 3 bases respectively, with 15 bases between them. Germline CDR1 is MNHEY and CDR2 is SMNVEV (reference sequence). The CDR3 reads CASSWGGGAYTEAFF. DNA for the CDR3: TGTGCCAGCAGTTGGGGGGGAGGGGCTTACACTGAAGCTTTCTTT.

The chain couples TRBV7-9 to TRBJ2-7; TRBD1 aligns across 12 bases. Germline V CDR1 and CDR2: SEHNR, FQNEAQ (reference sequence). The J segment lost 0 bases and the V segment lost 2 bases, leaving 2 bases of the junction unmatched. The CDR3 runs to 16 residues. The CDR3 region is CASSLSGQGASYEQYF. Here the CDR3 DNA reads TGTGCCAGCAGCTTATCGGGACAGGGGGCCTCCTACGAGCAGTACTTC.

J is TRBJ2-7 and V is TRBV13, with TRBD1 identical over 11 bases. Trimming at V came to 8 bases and at J to 3 bases, leaving 9 bases not matched to a gene. This CDR3 spans 15 amino acids. Germline V gene sequence: CDR1 PRHDT, CDR2 FYEKMQ (reference sequence). CDR3 in DNA: TGTGCCAGCGGAACCGGGGACAGGGGGGTCTACGAGCAGTACTTC. Its translation: CASGTGDRGVYEQYF.

The rearrangement uses TRBV7-9 and TRBJ2-7; D is undetermined. Trimming cost V 4 bases and J 3 bases, with 10 bases left between them. This CDR3 has 13 amino acids. Germline CDR1 and CDR2: SEHNR and FQNEAQ (reference sequence). The CDR3 DNA reads TGTGCCAGCAGCTACGGCGGATACTACGAGCAGTACTTC. It yields the protein CASSYGGYYEQYF.

This chain joins TRBV5-1 and TRBJ2-1; D may be TRBD2 (6 bases). V was pared by 1 base and J by 5 bases, with 10 bases between. Germline loops: CDR1 SGHRS, CDR2 YFSETQ. The CDR3 contains 14 residues. The CDR3 DNA reads as TGCGCCAGCAGCTTGCAATGGGAGGACAATGAGCAGTTCTTC. Residues: CASSLQWEDNEQFF.

This chain joins TRBV5-1 and TRBJ2-2; TRBD2 matches at 11 bases. The V and J ends lost 0 bases and 6 bases, in that order; junction bases with no gene match: 7. This CDR3 spans 17 amino acids. Germline V CDR1 and CDR2: SGHRS, YFSETQ. Written as DNA, the CDR3 is TGCGCCAGCAGCTTGGTAGCGGGAGGGCTCTACGCCGGGGAGCTGTTTTTT. Its translation: CASSLVAGGLYAGELFF.

The rearrangement joins TRBV14 to TRBJ2-1, with TRBD2 matching 8 bases. V was clipped by 5 bases and J by 8 bases; unmatched bases: 17. CDR3 length: 17 amino acids. CDR1 SGHDN and CDR2 FVKESK come from the germline V gene. CDR3 residues: CASSGDLAGYLMDEQFF. CDR3 sequence (DNA): TGTGCCAGCAGCGGTGACTTAGCGGGGTACCTAATGGATGAGCAGTTCTTC.

This chain connects TRBV28 to TRBJ1-1, with a tentative D call TRBD1 (5 bases). CDR1 MDHEN and CDR2 SYDVKM come from the germline V gene. This CDR3 region has 14 residues. V lost 3 bases and J 4 bases, leaving 12 bases between the germline ends. The CDR3 sequence is CASSFRLRGTEAFF. CDR3 DNA: TGTGCCAGCAGTTTTCGATTAAGGGGCACTGAAGCTTTCTTT.

The genes are TRBV11-3 and TRBJ2-1; a weak D match, TRBD2 (6 bases). Germline CDR1 SGHNT, CDR2 YENEEA. V gave up 3 bases and J gave up 4 bases, with 13 bases separating them. The CDR3 has 15 amino acids. Here the CDR3 DNA reads TGTGCCAGCAGCTTGCCGGGGGTCGGGTACAATGAGCAGTTCTTC. This codes for CASSLPGVGYNEQFF.

The chain combines TRBV9 with TRBJ2-2; D gene ambiguous. Trimming took 0 bases from V and 5 from J, leaving 8 bases between them. Per the germline V gene, CDR1 is SGDLS and CDR2 is YYNGEE. The CDR3 extends over 14 amino acids. CDR3 loop: CASSVVSITGELFF. For the CDR3, the DNA is TGTGCCAGCAGCGTAGTCTCGATTACCGGGGAGCTGTTTTTT.

The table lists this clone with a count of one. The rearrangement links TRBV27 to TRBJ1-5; D possibly corresponds to TRBD1 (6 bases). The germline CDR1 and CDR2 sequences are MNHEY and SMNVEV (reference sequence). The length of the CDR3 is 16 residues. V dropped 5 bases and J dropped 0 bases, with 14 bases sitting between them. CDR3 nucleotides: TGTGCCAGCAGTCTACGTTTAGGGGGTAGCAATCAGCCCCAGCATTTT. It encodes CASSLRLGGSNQPQHF.

This clone occurred once. The chain recombines TRBV7-9 with TRBJ2-1; possibly TRBD1 for D (6 bases). V was cut by 5 bases and J by 7 bases, with 18 bases left in between. This CDR3 has 15 amino acids. Looked up from germline, CDR1 is SEHNR and CDR2 is FQNEAQ (reference sequence). This chain's CDR3 is CASSLRTDFRNEQFF. The CDR3 DNA reads TGTGCCAGCAGCCTAAGGACAGATTTCAGGAATGAGCAGTTCTTC.

This chain joins TRBV9 and TRBJ1-3; D is uncertain. This CDR3 is built from 12 residues. Germline V gene sequence: CDR1 SGDLS, CDR2 YYNGEE. Trimming shortened V by 3 bases and J by 7 bases, and 8 bases separated the two germline ends. The CDR3 DNA reads TGTGCCAGCAGCGATCTTTACAACACCATATATTTT. Its protein is CASSDLYNTIYF.

The V and J genes are TRBV4-1 and TRBJ2-5; 11 positions match TRBD2. Germline V gives CDR1 MGHRA, CDR2 YSYEKL. After removal of 1 base from V and 1 base from J, the junction contained 8 bases not matched to a gene. The CDR3 covers 18 residues. The CDR3 sequence is CASSQGWLAGGAQETQYF. The CDR3 DNA reads as TGCGCCAGCAGCCAAGGATGGCTAGCGGGAGGAGCCCAAGAGACCCAGTACTTC.

The CDR3 sequence is CASSSGPGDNEQFF. DNA of the CDR3: TGTGCCAGCAGCTCGGGACCGGGCGACAATGAGCAGTTCTTC. The chain is built from TRBV7-9 and TRBJ2-1, with D perhaps being TRBD1 or TRBD2 (5 bases each). V lost 4 bases and J lost 5, with 12 bases in between. Per germline, CDR1 SEHNR and CDR2 FQNEAQ (reference sequence). CDR3 length: 14 amino acids. Complete variable domain (other parts from reference TRBV7-9 and TRBJ2-1): DTGVSQNPRHKITKRGQNVTFRCDPISEHNRLYWYRQTLGQGPEFLTYFQNEAQLEKSRLLSDRFSAERPKGSFSTLEIQRTEQGDSAMYLCASSSGPGDNEQFFGPGTRLTVL.

The chain couples TRBV11-1 to TRBJ2-7; the D gene is possibly TRBD2 (6 bases). The germline V gene encodes CDR1 SGHAT and CDR2 FQDESV (reference sequence). CDR3 length: 11 amino acids. Here the CDR3 DNA reads TGTAACAGGCCTAGCGTCTACGAGCAGTACTTC. It is translated as CNRPSVYEQYF. The full variable domain, rest sourced from reference TRBV11-1 and TRBJ2-7, is EAEVAQSPRYKITEKSQAVAFWCDPISGHATLYWYRQILGQGPELLVQFQDESVVDDSQLPKDRFSAERLKGVDSTLKIQPAELGDSAMYLCNRPSVYEQYFGPGTRLTVT.

Only one count was recorded for this clone. The genes are TRBV4-3 and TRBJ2-6; D unresolved. CDR1 LGHNA and CDR2 YSLEER come from the germline V gene. V lost 0 bases and J lost 2, with 11 bases in between. This CDR3 is built from 17 residues. The CDR3 here is CASSQDSVLTGANVLTF. The CDR3 DNA sequence: TGCGCCAGCAGCCAAGATTCGGTTTTGACTGGGGCCAACGTCCTGACTTTC.

The rearrangement links TRBV7-9 to TRBJ2-3; 9 bases are a match to TRBD2. With V trimmed by 5 bases and J by 4 bases, 10 bases remained unmatched. The CDR3 sequence is 16 residues long. Germline CDR1 is SEHNR and CDR2 is FQNEAQ (reference sequence). The CDR3 region is CASSVVAGDIPDTQYF. CDR3 in DNA: TGTGCCAGCAGCGTTGTAGCGGGAGATATCCCAGATACGCAGTATTTT.

This chain uses TRBV9 with TRBJ1-3; D uncertain. CDR1 SGDLS and CDR2 YYNGEE come from the germline V gene. The CDR3 totals 14 residues. The germline V and J ends were trimmed by 0 bases and 1 base, with 5 bases remaining between them. CDR3 nucleotide sequence: TGTGCCAGCAGCGTAGGATATTCTGGAAACACCATATATTTT. This codes for CASSVGYSGNTIYF. Supplemented by reference TRBV9 and TRBJ1-3, the full variable domain reads DSGVTQTPKHLITATGQRVTLRCSPRSGDLSVYWYQQSLDQGLQFLIQYYNGEERAKGNILERFSAQQFPDLHSELNLSSLELGDSALYFCASSVGYSGNTIYFGEGSWLTVV.

The chain combines TRBV15 with TRBJ1-2, with a weak D call TRBD1 (5 bases). The length of the CDR3 is 18 residues. The V gene's germline CDR1 is LNHNV and CDR2 YYDKDF (reference sequence). The V and J ends lost 5 bases and 4 bases respectively, with 26 bases between them. The CDR3 region has the DNA TGTGCCACCAGCTCAGAGCGGGGTGCGAGAGAGGGACTCTATGGCTACACCTTC. Translating it yields CATSSERGAREGLYGYTF.

This sequence joins TRBV28 and TRBJ1-5, with 8 positions matching TRBD1. The CDR3 runs 13 residues. V trimming: 5 bases; J trimming: 4 bases; junction bases outside the gene matches: 1. CDR1 MDHEN and CDR2 SYDVKM come from the germline V gene. The CDR3 is CASSTGGNQPQHF. CDR3 nucleotides: TGTGCCAGCAGTACAGGGGGGAATCAGCCCCAGCATTTT.

This clone was picked up one time. V usage is TRBV6-4 and J usage is TRBJ2-1, with unresolved D. CDR1 MRHNA and CDR2 SNTAGT come from the germline V gene. The V and J ends lost 0 bases and 4 bases respectively, with 7 bases between them. The CDR3 covers 14 residues. The DNA of the CDR3 is TGTGCCAGCAGTGACTCGAACTCTTACAATGAGCAGTTCTTC. Translating gives CASSDSNSYNEQFF.

This chain uses TRBV6-1 with TRBJ2-1; 9 bases fit TRBD1. V lost 4 bases to trimming and J lost 0 bases; unmatched junction nucleotides: 13. This CDR3 region has 19 residues. Germline CDR1 reads MNHNS; CDR2 reads SASEGT. Here the CDR3 reads CASSGPGQGGLSSYNEQFF. Here the CDR3 DNA reads TGTGCCAGCAGTGGACCGGGACAGGGAGGTCTTAGCTCCTACAATGAGCAGTTCTTC.

The V call is TRBV29-1, the J call TRBJ1-2, with no clear D. CDR3 length equals 16 residues. Trimming removed 0 bases from V and 3 bases from J, with 17 bases in between. Germline CDR1 reads SQVTM; CDR2 reads ANQGSEA. The chain's CDR3 is CSVEELNSFGDYGYTF. The CDR3 DNA is TGCAGCGTTGAAGAACTGAATTCTTTCGGGGACTATGGCTACACCTTC. Full variable domain (rest looked up from reference TRBV29-1 and TRBJ1-2): SAVISQKPSRDICQRGTSLTIQCQVDSQVTMMFWYRQQPGQSLTLIATANQGSEATYESGFVIDKFPISRPNLTFSTLTVSNMSPEDSSIYLCSVEELNSFGDYGYTFGSGTRLTVV.

The rearrangement uses TRBV7-9 and TRBJ2-7; a possible D gene is TRBD1 (6 bases). Per the germline V gene, CDR1 is SEHNR and CDR2 is FQNEAQ (reference sequence). The CDR3 is 18 amino acids. The V gene lost 5 bases and the J gene lost 2 bases, with 25 bases spanning the gap. Here the CDR3 DNA reads TGTGCCAGCAGCATACCAGGGACACCCTCGATGGGACCCTACGAGCAGTACTTC. Its protein is CASSIPGTPSMGPYEQYF.

V gene TRBV7-8 combines with J gene TRBJ1-5; 8 nucleotides line up with TRBD1. V trimming: 2 bases; J trimming: 1 base; junction bases outside the gene matches: 4. The CDR3 covers 16 residues. Germline V gives CDR1 SGHVS, CDR2 FQNEAQ. CDR3 bases: TGTGCCAGCAGCTTATGGCAGGGGGCCAGCAATCAGCCCCAGCATTTT. This codes for CASSLWQGASNQPQHF.

In this sample, this clone turned up once. The chain links TRBV5-5 to TRBJ2-6, with TRBD2 matching 7 bases. Germline CDR1 and CDR2: SGHKS and YYEKEE (reference sequence). This CDR3 has 20 amino acids. J lost 4 bases, V lost 3 bases, and 19 bases had no gene match. DNA of the CDR3: TGTGCCAGCAGCTGGGGAGGGGTTGGCAGGCCTTTAACAGGGGCCAACGTCCTGACTTTC. Translating gives CASSWGGVGRPLTGANVLTF. Filled out from reference TRBV5-5 and TRBJ2-6, the complete variable domain reads DAGVTQSPTHLIKTRGQQVTLRCSPISGHKSVSWYQQVLGQGPQFIFQYYEKEERGRGNFPDRFSARQFPNYSSELNVNALLLGDSALYLCASSWGGVGRPLTGANVLTFGAGSRLTVL.

Note on this clone: Additional DNA sequences in this sample encode the identical CDR3. The CDR3 reads CASSLVGEQFF. The CDR3 nucleotides are TGTGCCAGCAGCCTAGTGGGGGAGCAGTTCTTC. The chain couples TRBV7-9 to TRBJ2-1; D uncertain. Trimming left V 5 bases short and J 10 bases short, with 9 bases between. Germline V gives CDR1 SEHNR, CDR2 FQNEAQ (reference sequence). The CDR3 totals 11 residues.